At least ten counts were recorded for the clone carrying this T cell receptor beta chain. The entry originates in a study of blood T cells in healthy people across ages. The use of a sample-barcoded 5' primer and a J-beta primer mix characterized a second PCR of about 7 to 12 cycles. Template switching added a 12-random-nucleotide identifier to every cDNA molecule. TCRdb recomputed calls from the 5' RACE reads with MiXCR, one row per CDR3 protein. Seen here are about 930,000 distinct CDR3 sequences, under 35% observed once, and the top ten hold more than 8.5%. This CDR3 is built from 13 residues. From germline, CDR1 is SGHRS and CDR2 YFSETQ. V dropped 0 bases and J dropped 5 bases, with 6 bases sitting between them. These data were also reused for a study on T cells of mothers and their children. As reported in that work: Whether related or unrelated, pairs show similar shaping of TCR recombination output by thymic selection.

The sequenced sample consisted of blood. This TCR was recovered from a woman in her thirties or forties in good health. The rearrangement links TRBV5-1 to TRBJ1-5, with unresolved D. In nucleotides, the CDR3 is TGCGCCAGCAGCTTGGAAGGGCATCAGCCCCAGCATTTT. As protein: CASSLEGHQPQHF.